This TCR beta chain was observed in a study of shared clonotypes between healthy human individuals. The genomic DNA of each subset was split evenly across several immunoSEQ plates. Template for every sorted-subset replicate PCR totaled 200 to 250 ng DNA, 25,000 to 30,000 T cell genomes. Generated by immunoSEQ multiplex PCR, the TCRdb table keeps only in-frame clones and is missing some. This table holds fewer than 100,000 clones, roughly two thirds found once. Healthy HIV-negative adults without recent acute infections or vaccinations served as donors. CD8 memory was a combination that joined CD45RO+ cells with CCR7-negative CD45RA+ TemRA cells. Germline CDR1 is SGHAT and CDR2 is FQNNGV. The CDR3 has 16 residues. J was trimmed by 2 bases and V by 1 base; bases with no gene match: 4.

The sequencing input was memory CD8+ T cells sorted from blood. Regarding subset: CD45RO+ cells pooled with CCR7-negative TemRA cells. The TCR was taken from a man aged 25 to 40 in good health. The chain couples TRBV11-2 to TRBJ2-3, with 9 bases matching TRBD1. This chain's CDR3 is CASSLGTGANTDTQYF. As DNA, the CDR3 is TGTGCCAGCAGCTTAGGGACAGGGGCGAACACAGATACGCAGTATTTT.